This is a list of T cell receptor beta chains from one sample in a study of cytomegalovirus exposure and HLA in healthy donors. Assay: immunoSEQ multiplex PCR; the TCRdb copy retains only in-frame clones and omits some. The sample consists of a few hundred thousand clones, about four fifths of them appearing once. Sequencing was done on a sample of PBMCs. The receptors were sampled from a woman in her 50s in good health and CMV-seropositive. The CDR3 runs from the conserved cysteine through the conserved F or W. The order of the fields is D gene, clone size, J gene, V gene, CDR3 DNA, CDR3 protein. A D gene is named only where the DNA matches it firmly. Clone size is given for some rows only: seen once, a few or many times, or a class if the clone is expanded.

- | - | TRBJ2-7 | TRBV5-1 | TGCGCCAGCAGCTTGGAACAGGCCTCCTACGAGCAGTACTTC | CASSLEQASYEQYF
TRBD1 | once | TRBJ1-2 | TRBV27 | TGTGCCAGCAGCCCGGGACAGGGGAACTATGGCTACACCTTC | CASSPGQGNYGYTF
TRBD2 | - | TRBJ2-1 | TRBV9 | TGTGCCAGCAGCGTCCGACTAGCGGGGGCTACGGGGGAGCAGTTCTTC | CASSVRLAGATGEQFF
- | - | TRBJ2-7 | TRBV4-1 | TGCGCCAGCAGCCAAGATCTCGGGGTCGAGCAGTACTTC | CASSQDLGVEQYF
- | - | TRBJ2-3 | TRBV5-5 | TGTGCCAGCAGCTTGGCCTGGCGGACAACGGCTGTTCTCACAGATACGCAGTATTTT | CASSLAWRTTAVLTDTQYF
TRBD1 | - | TRBJ2-2 | TRBV27 | TGTGCCAGCAGTTTACTCGCCCCCGAGACAGGGGGATACACCGGGGAGCTGTTTTTT | CASSLLAPETGGYTGELFF
- | - | TRBJ1-5 | TRBV19 | TGTGCCAGTAGTTTCTTACAGAGCAATCAGCCCCAGCATTTT | CASSFLQSNQPQHF
- | once | TRBJ2-2 | TRBV29-1 | TGCAGCGTTGAAGAGCCAGAGAACACCGGGGAGCTGTTTTTT | CSVEEPENTGELFF
TRBD1 | few | TRBJ1-3 | TRBV18 | TGTGCCAGCTCATTCTCCTTCCGGGACAGGGGCGGAGGTACCATATATTTT | CASSFSFRDRGGGTIYF
TRBD1 | few | TRBJ1-4 | TRBV5-1 | TGCGCCAGCAGCGGACAGGGCCCTAATGAAAAACTGTTTTTT | CASSGQGPNEKLFF
- | - | TRBJ2-3 | TRBV15 | TGTGCCACCAGCAGAAGGCTTACCAGGGCCTCCACAGATACGCAGTATTTT | CATSRRLTRASTDTQYF
- | - | TRBJ2-1 | TRBV7-2 | TGTGCCAGCACCATCCGAGGGACACAGAATGAGCAGTTCTTC | CASTIRGTQNEQFF
- | - | TRBJ1-1 | TRBV9 | TGTGCCAGCAGCGTAGTAGGAGACGGGAACACTGAAGCTTTCTTT | CASSVVGDGNTEAFF
- | - | TRBJ2-3 | TRBV25-1 | TGTGCCAGCAGTGAAACGACAACTAGGACAGATACGCAGTATTTT | CASSETTTRTDTQYF
- | - | TRBJ1-4 | TRBV30 | TGTGCCTGGAGTCGAACTAATGAAAAACTGTTTTTT | CAWSRTNEKLFF
TRBD1 | - | TRBJ2-7 | TRBV20-1 | TGCAGTGCTACCACAGGGGCCGAGCAGTACTTC | CSATTGAEQYF
- | - | TRBJ1-2 | TRBV19 | TGTGCCAGTAGCTACAGCTCAAGCTATGGCTACACCTTC | CASSYSSSYGYTF
TRBD1 | - | TRBJ1-2 | TRBV7-6 | TGTGCCAGCAGCCCAGCGACAGGGGGCGCGAGTGGCTACACCTTC | CASSPATGGASGYTF
- | - | TRBJ1-2 | TRBV29-1 | TGCAGCGTGAGGATGAACTATGGCTACACCTTC | CSVRMNYGYTF
TRBD1 | - | TRBJ2-7 | TRBV28 | TGTGCCAGCAGTTTCGGGACAGGGCCCGAGCAGTACTTC | CASSFGTGPEQYF
- | - | TRBJ2-1 | TRBV2 | TGTGCCAGCGGTGACGGCGTAGTCAGCGATTACAATGAGCAGTTCTTC | CASGDGVVSDYNEQFF
- | - | TRBJ1-1 | TRBV7-2 | TGTGCCAGCAGCTTAGCGGGGAGGGCTGAAGCTTTCTTT | CASSLAGRAEAFF
- | - | TRBJ1-4 | TRBV6-1 | TGTGCCAGCAGTGATCGGCGGCTAGCGGGTGAAAAACTGTTTTTT | CASSDRRLAGEKLFF
TRBD2 | - | TRBJ2-5 | TRBV2 | TGTGCCAGCAGTGAAACTAGCGCCTCGGAGACCCAGTACTTC | CASSETSASETQYF
TRBD2 | few | TRBJ2-3 | TRBV7-6 | TGTGCCAGCAGCTCCCCCGAGGGACTAGCGGGGAGCACAGATACGCAGTATTTT | CASSSPEGLAGSTDTQYF
TRBD1 | - | TRBJ1-2 | TRBV6-5 | TGTGCCAGCAGTTACTCCGGGACAGGGAATAACTATGGCTACACCTTC | CASSYSGTGNNYGYTF
- | - | TRBJ1-5 | TRBV9 | TGTGCCAGCAGCGCGACAGCTTACAATCAGCCCCAGCATTTT | CASSATAYNQPQHF
TRBD1 | - | TRBJ1-5 | TRBV7-8 | TGTGCCAGCAGCTTTCGGACAGGGCGAAATCAGCCCCAGCATTTT | CASSFRTGRNQPQHF
- | - | TRBJ2-2 | TRBV19 | TGTGCCAGCCGGGGTGACGGGGAGCTGTTTTTT | CASRGDGELFF
- | once | TRBJ2-1 | TRBV27 | TGTGCCAGCAGTGGGTCGGGTCAGAAGCACAATGAGCAGTTCTTC | CASSGSGQKHNEQFF
- | - | TRBJ1-2 | TRBV5-6 | TGTGCCAGCAGCTTGGGCCTGCAGGGAATACATGGCTACACCTTC | CASSLGLQGIHGYTF
TRBD1 | - | TRBJ1-6 | TRBV6-6 | TGTGCCTCCCGGACAGGGGGCGCTTGGAATTCACCCCTCCACTTT | CASRTGGAWNSPLHF
- | once | TRBJ2-1 | TRBV5-1 | TGCGCCAGCAGCTTGGCCAGGGGTCTAAATGAGCAGTTCTTC | CASSLARGLNEQFF
TRBD1 | - | TRBJ1-2 | TRBV9 | TGTGCCAGCAGCGCCCCGGGACAGCGTAACTATGGCTACACCTTC | CASSAPGQRNYGYTF
- | - | TRBJ2-3 | TRBV6-1 | TGTGCCAGCAGTGAAATATCCTCGGGAGCCACGCAGTATTTT | CASSEISSGATQYF
TRBD1 | - | TRBJ1-2 | TRBV19 | TGTGCCAGTAGTAGGCCGGGACAGGCCTATGGCTACACCTTC | CASSRPGQAYGYTF
TRBD1 | - | TRBJ1-5 | TRBV5-8 | TGTGCCAGCAGCCACGGACAGGAGAGAGGGCAGCCCCAGCATTTT | CASSHGQERGQPQHF
TRBD1 | - | TRBJ1-6 | TRBV19 | TGTGCCAGTAGTCCACAACAGGGGACGAATTCACCCCTCCACTTT | CASSPQQGTNSPLHF
- | - | TRBJ2-3 | TRBV7-9 | TGTGCCAGCAGCTTAGGAGGGACAGATACGCAGTATTTT | CASSLGGTDTQYF
TRBD2 | - | TRBJ2-7 | TRBV18 | TGTGCCAGCTCAGACGACGGGACTAACTACGAGCAGTACTTC | CASSDDGTNYEQYF
- | - | TRBJ2-7 | TRBV9 | TGTGCCAGCAGCGTTTTTTCTGATGGCACGGAGTACGAGCAGTACTTC | CASSVFSDGTEYEQYF
- | - | TRBJ1-1 | TRBV5-1 | TGCGCCAGCGGAAGTTTGGGGGGTCGGAACACTGAAGCTTTCTTT | CASGSLGGRNTEAFF
- | - | TRBJ1-5 | TRBV6-6 | TGTGCCAGCAGTACCGGGGGGCGGGGGAATCAGCCCCAGCATTTT | CASSTGGRGNQPQHF
- | - | TRBJ2-3 | TRBV10-3 | TGTGCCATCAGTGAGGCCGCTGCGGATCGCACAGATACGCAGTATTTT | CAISEAAADRTDTQYF
TRBD1 | - | TRBJ2-5 | TRBV14 | TGTGCCAGCAGCCAATTCAGGGGGCAGCAAGAGACCCAGTACTTC | CASSQFRGQQETQYF
- | - | TRBJ2-5 | TRBV6-5 | TGTGCCAGCAGTCCCCCCCACGCGGAAGAGACCCAGTACTTC | CASSPPHAEETQYF
- | - | TRBJ1-2 | TRBV19 | TGTGCCAGTAGTATGGACACCTTAAACTATGGCTACACCTTC | CASSMDTLNYGYTF
- | - | TRBJ2-5 | TRBV5-1 | TGCGCCAGCAGCTTGGAGCAGACAGAAGAGACCCAGTACTTC | CASSLEQTEETQYF
TRBD1 | - | TRBJ1-1 | TRBV5-1 | TGCGCCAGCATGATCGCAGGGGGGAACACTGAAGCTTTCTTT | CASMIAGGNTEAFF
TRBD1 | once | TRBJ1-2 | TRBV5-8 | TGTGCCAGCAGAGACCCGCGAGGGGGCTACGGCTACACCTTC | CASRDPRGGYGYTF
- | - | TRBJ1-4 | TRBV6-5 | TGTGCCAGCAAAACGGGTATATCTAGGGGCGAAAAACTGTTTTTT | CASKTGISRGEKLFF